Detailed here is one T cell receptor (beta chain). The data stem from a study of T cell changes during pregnancy in multiple sclerosis. Repertoires were generated with immunoSEQ multiplex PCR, while TCRdb's copy carries only in-frame clones and drops some. The repertoire holds under 40,000 clones, with just over 90% as singletons. After removal of 2 bases from V and 6 bases from J, the junction contained 5 bases not matched to a gene. The CDR3 consists of 14 residues. Per germline, CDR1 MNHEY and CDR2 SMNVEV (reference sequence). This receptor was obtained from a female donor with multiple sclerosis, enrolled in a pregnancy study. J is TRBJ1-2 and V is TRBV27; 8 nucleotides align to TRBD1. The sequences come from CD8+ T cells from peripheral blood mononuclear cells, collected before pregnancy. CDR3: CASSLGTGNDGYTF. In nucleotides, the CDR3 is TGTGCCAGCAGTTTAGGGACAGGAAACGATGGCTACACCTTC.